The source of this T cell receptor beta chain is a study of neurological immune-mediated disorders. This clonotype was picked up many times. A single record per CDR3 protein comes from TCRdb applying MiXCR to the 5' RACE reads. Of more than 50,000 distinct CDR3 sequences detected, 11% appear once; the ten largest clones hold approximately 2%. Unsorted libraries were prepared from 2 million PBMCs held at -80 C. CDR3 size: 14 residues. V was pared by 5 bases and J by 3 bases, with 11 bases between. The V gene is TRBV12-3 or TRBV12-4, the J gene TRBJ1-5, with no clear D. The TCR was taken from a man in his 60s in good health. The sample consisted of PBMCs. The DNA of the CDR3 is TGTGCCAGCAGTCCCTCAAGGGTCAATCAGCCCCAGCATTTT. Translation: CASSPSRVNQPQHF.